Listed below are T cell receptor beta chains from one sample, sequenced in a study of CD8+CD57+ T cells in acquired aplastic anemia. TCRdb ran MiXCR on the reads and lists one entry per CDR3 protein. The table lists more than 150,000 distinct CDR3 sequences, about 50% of them singletons. Sequencing was done on a sample of sorted CD4+, CD8+, or CD8+CD57+ T cells (not recorded which) from PBMCs. Source of these receptors: a human donor with aplastic anemia. The CDR3 runs from the conserved cysteine through the conserved F or W.

V	J	CDR3
TRBV10-2	TRBJ1-2	CASGSPWGYTF
TRBV2	TRBJ2-5	CASRPTSGGTTRYF
TRBV7-9	TRBJ2-7	CASSASDRGQGEQYF
TRBV20-1	TRBJ2-3	CSARDLVGSGGAGDTQYF
TRBV28	TRBJ1-2	CASRQHQYGYTF
TRBV5-1	TRBJ1-4	CASSFQGSEKLFF
TRBV7-9	TRBJ2-3	CASSFSGDTQYF
TRBV29-1	TRBJ2-1	CSVDPGQGASLDEQFF
TRBV10-3	TRBJ1-1	CAISGREGTEAFF
TRBV19	TRBJ1-5	CASSLQDSNQPQHF
TRBV10-3	TRBJ2-7	CAISERSGAYEQYF
TRBV2	TRBJ1-5	CASSESRALNQPQHF
TRBV10-3	TRBJ2-5	CAIRQGRIQETQYF